This T cell receptor (beta chain) was retrieved from a study of blood T cell repertoires in COVID-19. Study in general: The United States, Italy and Spain supplied acute and convalescent COVID-19 samples. PBMCs, B-cell-depleted T cells, or T cells provided the cDNA or gDNA that made up the material.

CDR3 length: 14 amino acids. Trimming cost V 4 bases and J 1 base, with 13 bases left between them. Germline V gene sequence: CDR1 SQVTM, CDR2 ANQGSEA. Original methodology: Estimates of nucleated cell counts were drawn from the amplification of reference gene primers. The repertoire was sequenced with immunoSEQ multiplex PCR; TCRdb's copy has only in-frame clones and lacks some. Clone size and the V and J calls come from that table; the DNA yielded D and trimming. The data contain about 160,000 clones, over 65% of them singletons. The gene calls are TRBV29-1 and TRBJ1-1; D perhaps matches TRBD1 (5 bases). The sequencing sample was made of peripheral blood. The receptor was isolated from a man aged 55 to 70 with acute or convalescent COVID-19. Here the CDR3 reads CSVVNVQGNTEAFF. The CDR3 nucleotides are TGCAGCGTTGTTAACGTCCAGGGGAACACTGAAGCTTTCTTT. Based on the CDR3 plus reference TRBV29-1 and TRBJ1-1, the full variable domain is SAVISQKPSRDICQRGTSLTIQCQVDSQVTMMFWYRQQPGQSLTLIATANQGSEATYESGFVIDKFPISRPNLTFSTLTVSNMSPEDSSIYLCSVVNVQGNTEAFFGQGTRLTVV.